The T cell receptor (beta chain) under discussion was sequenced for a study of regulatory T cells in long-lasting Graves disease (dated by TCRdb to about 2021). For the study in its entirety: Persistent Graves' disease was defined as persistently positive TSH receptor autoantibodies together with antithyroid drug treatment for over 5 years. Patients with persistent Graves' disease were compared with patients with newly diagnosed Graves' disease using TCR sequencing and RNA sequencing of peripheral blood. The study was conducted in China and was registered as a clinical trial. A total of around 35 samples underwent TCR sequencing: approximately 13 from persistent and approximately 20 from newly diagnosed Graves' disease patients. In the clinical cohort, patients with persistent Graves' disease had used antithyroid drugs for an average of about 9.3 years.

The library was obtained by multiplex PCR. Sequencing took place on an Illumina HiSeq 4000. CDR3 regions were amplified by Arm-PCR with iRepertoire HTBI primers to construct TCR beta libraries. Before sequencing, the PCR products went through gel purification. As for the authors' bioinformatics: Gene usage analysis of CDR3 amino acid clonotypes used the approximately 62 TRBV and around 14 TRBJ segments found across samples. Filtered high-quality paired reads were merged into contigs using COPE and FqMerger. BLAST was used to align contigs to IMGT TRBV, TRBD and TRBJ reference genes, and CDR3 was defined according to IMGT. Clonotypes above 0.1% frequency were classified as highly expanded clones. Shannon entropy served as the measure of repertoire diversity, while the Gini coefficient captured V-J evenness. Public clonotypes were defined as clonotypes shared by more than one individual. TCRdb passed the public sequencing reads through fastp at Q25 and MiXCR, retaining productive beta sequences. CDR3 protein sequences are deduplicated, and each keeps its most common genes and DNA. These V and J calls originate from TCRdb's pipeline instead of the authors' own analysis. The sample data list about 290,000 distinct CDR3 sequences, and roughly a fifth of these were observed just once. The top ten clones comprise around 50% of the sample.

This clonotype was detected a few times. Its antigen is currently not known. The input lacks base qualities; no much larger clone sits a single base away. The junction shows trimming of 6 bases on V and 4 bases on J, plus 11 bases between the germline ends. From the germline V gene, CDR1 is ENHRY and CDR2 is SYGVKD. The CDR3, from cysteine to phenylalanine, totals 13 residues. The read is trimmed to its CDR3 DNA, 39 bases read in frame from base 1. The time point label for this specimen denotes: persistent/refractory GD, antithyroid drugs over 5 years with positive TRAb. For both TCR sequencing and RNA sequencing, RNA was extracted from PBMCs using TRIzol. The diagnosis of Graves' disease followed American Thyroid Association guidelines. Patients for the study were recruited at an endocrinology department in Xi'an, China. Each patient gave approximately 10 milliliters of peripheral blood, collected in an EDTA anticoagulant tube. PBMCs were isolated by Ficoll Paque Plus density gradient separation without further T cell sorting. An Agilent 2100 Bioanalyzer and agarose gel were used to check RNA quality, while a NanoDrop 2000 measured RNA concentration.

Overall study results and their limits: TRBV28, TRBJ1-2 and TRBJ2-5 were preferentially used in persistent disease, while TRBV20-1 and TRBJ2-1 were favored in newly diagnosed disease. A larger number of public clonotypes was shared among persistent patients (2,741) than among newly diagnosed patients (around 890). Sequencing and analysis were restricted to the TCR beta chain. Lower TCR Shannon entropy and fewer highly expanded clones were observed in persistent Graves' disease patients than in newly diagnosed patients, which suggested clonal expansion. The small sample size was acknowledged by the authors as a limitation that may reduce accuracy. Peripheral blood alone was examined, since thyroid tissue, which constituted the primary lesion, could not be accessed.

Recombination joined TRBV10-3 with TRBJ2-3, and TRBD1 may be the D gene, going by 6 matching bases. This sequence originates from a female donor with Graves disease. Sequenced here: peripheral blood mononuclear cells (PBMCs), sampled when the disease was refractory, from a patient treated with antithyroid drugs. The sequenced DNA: TGTGCCATCAGAGCACAGGGAGCAGATACGCAGTATTTT. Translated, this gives CAIRAQGADTQYF.